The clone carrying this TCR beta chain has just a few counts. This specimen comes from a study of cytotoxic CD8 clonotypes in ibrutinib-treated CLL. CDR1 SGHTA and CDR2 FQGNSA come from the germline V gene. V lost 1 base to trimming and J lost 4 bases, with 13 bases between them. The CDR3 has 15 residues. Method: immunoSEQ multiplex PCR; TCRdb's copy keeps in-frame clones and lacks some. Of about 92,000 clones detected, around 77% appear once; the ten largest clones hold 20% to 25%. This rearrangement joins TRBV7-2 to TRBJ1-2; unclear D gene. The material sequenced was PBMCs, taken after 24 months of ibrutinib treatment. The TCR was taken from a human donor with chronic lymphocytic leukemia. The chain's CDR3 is CASSLEERLVYGYTF. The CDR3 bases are TGTGCCAGCAGCTTAGAGGAGCGGCTTGTCTATGGCTACACCTTC.